The rows below give T cell receptor beta chains drawn from one sample of a study of shared clonotypes between healthy human individuals. Clones were read by immunoSEQ multiplex PCR, and TCRdb kept only the in-frame ones, dropping some. The sample shows about 1 million clones, around 82% of them seen only once. Material for sequencing was memory CD4+ T cells from PBMCs. These receptor sequences come from a man aged 18-30 years in good health. Some clones in this sample may be carry-over from other donors' samples. Each CDR3 is given with its conserved first and last residue. Fields, in order: V gene, D gene, CDR3 length, clone size, J gene, CDR3 protein, CDR3 DNA. A D gene is named only where the DNA matches it firmly. Size tells how often a clone was seen (once, few, many) or the class of an expanded clone, and some rows leave it out.

TRBV4-2	-	14	-	TRBJ2-5	CASSPRTAQETQYF	TGTGCCAGCAGCCCACGGACAGCCCAAGAGACCCAGTACTTC
TRBV7-3	-	15	once	TRBJ1-2	CASSLEPGHTGDYTF	TGTGCCAGCAGCTTGGAACCGGGACACACCGGTGACTACACCTTC
TRBV6-6	TRBD2	15	-	TRBJ2-7	CASSYVSAGEPEQYF	TGTGCCAGCAGTTACGTCTCGGCGGGAGAACCCGAGCAGTACTTC
TRBV11-3	-	16	-	TRBJ2-2	CASSLAFPVNTGELFF	TGTGCCAGCAGCTTAGCCTTTCCTGTGAACACCGGGGAGCTGTTTTTT
TRBV18	TRBD1	13	-	TRBJ1-1	CASSGDRNTEAFF	TGTGCCAGCTCAGGGGACAGAAACACTGAAGCTTTCTTT
TRBV2	TRBD1	15	-	TRBJ2-3	CASSFYRGSTDTQYF	TGTGCCAGCAGTTTTTACAGGGGTAGCACAGATACGCAGTATTTT
TRBV7-3	TRBD2	15	-	TRBJ2-2	CASSLVAGDVGELFF	TGTGCCAGCAGCTTAGTAGCGGGAGACGTCGGGGAGCTGTTTTTT
TRBV5-4	TRBD1	16	-	TRBJ1-2	CASSRGGTGSLYGYTF	TGTGCCAGCAGCCGCGGCGGGACAGGGTCCCTCTATGGCTACACCTTC
TRBV11-2	TRBD2	17	-	TRBJ2-2	CASSFPPSGRAAGELFF	TGTGCCAGCAGCTTCCCCCCTAGCGGGAGGGCCGCCGGGGAGCTGTTTTTT
TRBV15	TRBD1	13	-	TRBJ1-1	CATSLTGGTEAFF	TGTGCCACCAGCCTTACAGGGGGCACTGAAGCTTTCTTT
TRBV5-8	-	13	-	TRBJ1-5	CASSLQVDQPQHF	TGTGCCAGCAGCTTACAGGTGGATCAGCCCCAGCATTTT
TRBV27	-	13	-	TRBJ1-5	CASSFGGDQPQHF	TGTGCCAGCAGTTTCGGAGGAGATCAGCCCCAGCATTTT
TRBV19	-	16	-	TRBJ2-1	CASSLTRELSYNEQFF	TGTGCCAGTAGCCTAACCCGGGAGCTCTCCTACAATGAGCAGTTCTTC
TRBV5-1	TRBD1	18	-	TRBJ2-5	CASSLETFFGQGQETQYF	TGCGCCAGCAGCTTGGAGACCTTTTTTGGACAGGGACAAGAGACCCAGTACTTC
TRBV12-5	-	18	once	TRBJ2-1	CASGLRSGTPSSYNEQFF	TGTGCTAGTGGTTTGCGTAGCGGAACCCCTAGCTCCTACAATGAGCAGTTCTTC
TRBV5-4	-	15	once	TRBJ2-2	CASSIDRASTGELFF	TGTGCCAGCAGTATTGACAGAGCCTCCACCGGGGAGCTGTTTTTT
TRBV7-2	-	15	few	TRBJ2-7	CASSRGGSSSYEQYF	TGTGCCAGCAGCAGGGGGGGGTCTAGCTCCTACGAGCAGTACTTC
TRBV28	-	14	-	TRBJ1-5	CASSSDGSGQPQHF	TGTGCCAGCAGTTCGGACGGCTCTGGACAGCCCCAGCATTTT
TRBV5-1	TRBD1	13	few	TRBJ1-1	CASSLGQGFVAFF	TGCGCCAGCAGCTTGGGACAGGGCTTTGTAGCTTTCTTT
TRBV5-1	TRBD1	16	few	TRBJ2-5	CASSLAGTGGQETQYF	TGCGCCAGCAGCTTGGCCGGGACAGGGGGCCAAGAGACCCAGTACTTC
TRBV5-1	-	15	-	TRBJ2-3	CASRSIGGSTDTQYF	TGCGCCAGCAGGTCGATCGGCGGGAGCACAGATACGCAGTATTTT
TRBV5-1	TRBD2	14	-	TRBJ2-7	CASSPSGSSYEQYF	TGCGCCAGCAGCCCTAGCGGGAGCTCCTACGAGCAGTACTTC
TRBV30	TRBD1	11	-	TRBJ1-2	CARDRDGGYTF	TGTGCCCGAGACAGGGATGGTGGCTACACCTTC
TRBV6-4	TRBD2	18	-	TRBJ2-1	CASSDTRTSGSSYNEQFF	TGTGCCAGCAGTGACACCCGGACTAGCGGGTCATCCTACAATGAGCAGTTCTTC
TRBV12-5	TRBD1	14	-	TRBJ1-5	CASGSGQGNQPQHF	TGTGCTAGTGGTTCGGGACAGGGGAATCAGCCCCAGCATTTT
TRBV6-6	-	15	-	TRBJ2-2	CASSYSVTHTGELFF	TGTGCCAGCAGTTACTCGGTGACACACACCGGGGAGCTGTTTTTT
TRBV18	TRBD1	17	-	TRBJ1-5	CASSLGAGQGRGQPQHF	TGTGCCAGCTCACTCGGAGCGGGACAGGGGCGCGGGCAGCCCCAGCATTTT
TRBV11-2	-	16	-	TRBJ1-3	CASSREGSNSGNTIYF	TGTGCCAGCAGCAGGGAGGGCAGCAACTCTGGAAACACCATATATTTT
TRBV5-8	-	15	-	TRBJ2-7	CASRPLTGRTYEQYF	TGTGCCAGCAGACCTCTCACAGGGAGAACCTACGAGCAGTACTTC
TRBV14	-	14	-	TRBJ1-1	CASSRGGRDTEAFF	TGTGCCAGCAGCCGTGGAGGGCGAGATACTGAAGCTTTCTTT
TRBV7-3	-	15	-	TRBJ2-2	CASSLTSWGTGELFF	TGTGCCAGCAGCTTAACGTCGTGGGGTACCGGGGAGCTGTTTTTT
TRBV10-3	TRBD1	15	-	TRBJ1-5	CAISRDRGAGQPQHF	TGTGCCATCAGTCGCGACAGGGGAGCCGGCCAGCCCCAGCATTTT
TRBV5-4	TRBD1	15	-	TRBJ1-4	CASSSTGGAEEKLFF	TGTGCCAGCAGCTCAACAGGGGGCGCGGAGGAAAAACTGTTTTTT
TRBV5-4	TRBD1	15	many	TRBJ1-4	CASSLRARGNEKLFF	TGTGCCAGCAGCTTACGGGCCAGGGGGAATGAAAAACTGTTTTTT
TRBV10-3	-	14	once	TRBJ2-7	CAISDTGGAGEQYF	TGTGCCATCAGTGATACAGGGGGGGCCGGCGAGCAGTACTTC
TRBV19	TRBD1	15	once	TRBJ2-4	CASSQGVVAKNIQYF	TGTGCCAGTAGCCAGGGGGTCGTAGCCAAAAACATTCAGTACTTC
TRBV6-5	-	15	-	TRBJ2-7	CASSYGGSLYYEQYF	TGTGCCAGCAGTTACGGAGGCAGCTTATACTACGAGCAGTACTTC
TRBV11-2	-	16	-	TRBJ2-1	CASSAHRDGLYNEQFF	TGTGCCAGCAGCGCACACCGAGACGGCCTCTACAATGAGCAGTTCTTC
TRBV11-2	-	16	-	TRBJ2-3	CASSLGRDASTDTQYF	TGTGCCAGCAGCTTAGGGAGGGACGCTTCCACAGATACGCAGTATTTT
TRBV7-3	-	17	few	TRBJ2-5	CASSPSRGGDLWETQYF	TGTGCCAGCAGCCCGAGCAGGGGGGGAGACTTATGGGAGACCCAGTACTTC
TRBV30	-	12	-	TRBJ1-2	CASPGVRAGYTF	TGTGCCTCCCCGGGGGTAAGGGCTGGCTACACCTTC